The 21 T cell receptor beta chains given below trace back to one sample, sequenced in a study of blood T cell repertoires in COVID-19 (dated by TCRdb to 2020 to 2021). Receptor amplification or capture employed the immunoSEQ multiplex PCR assay. The clones in this table, taken by TCRdb from immuneACCESS, are in-frame only. Not every clone is retained; where verified, under half of the shortfall comes from an unresolved V gene, and the cause of the rest is unknown. The sample contains about 76,000 clones, around 85% of them found a single time. Approximately 12% of the sample belongs to the ten largest clones. Material for sequencing was peripheral blood. The receptor source for this set is a human donor in a cohort sampled during active COVID-19.

V is TRBV10-3 and J is TRBJ2-7; the match to TRBD2 covers 11 bases. V was pared by 3 bases and J by 4 bases, with 2 bases of the junction left unmatched. The CDR3 length is 14 residues. Germline CDR1 reads ENHRY; CDR2 reads SYGVKD. The CDR3 DNA follows: TGTGCCATCAGTGACTTAGCGGGGGGGTACGAGCAGTACTTC. Translating gives CAISDLAGGYEQYF.

The V call is TRBV5-1, the J call TRBJ2-3, with 9 bases that match TRBD2. The CDR3 extends over 16 amino acids. Germline assignment: CDR1 SGHRS and CDR2 YFSETQ. J was trimmed by 0 bases and V by 10 bases; bases with no gene match: 12. This CDR3 is CARRDGAGGSTDTQYF. The CDR3 region has the DNA TGCGCCCGCCGGGACGGGGCGGGGGGGAGCACAGATACGCAGTATTTT.

The genes are TRBV11-2 and TRBJ1-5, with 8 bases matching TRBD1. After removal of 5 bases from V and 9 bases from J, the junction contained 12 bases not matched to a gene. The germline V gene has CDR1 SGHAT and CDR2 FQNNGV. The CDR3 contains 15 residues. CDR3 region: CASSKDREKLWPQHF. The CDR3, as DNA: TGTGCCAGCAGCAAGGACAGGGAAAAGTTATGGCCCCAGCATTTT. Using reference TRBV11-2 and TRBJ1-5 for the parts outside the CDR3, the full variable domain is EAGVAQSPRYKIIEKRQSVAFWCNPISGHATLYWYQQILGQGPKLLIQFQNNGVVDDSQLPKDRFSAERLKGVDSTLKIQPAKLEDSAVYLCASSKDREKLWPQHFGDGTRLSIL.

This clone has a handful of counts. This chain uses TRBV11-2 with TRBJ2-4, with a possible D match to TRBD2 (7 bases). The germline gives CDR1 SGHAT, CDR2 FQNNGV. This CDR3 region has 15 residues. Trimming left V 1 base short and J 8 bases short, with 15 bases between. DNA for the CDR3: TGTGCCAGCAGCTTAGCGGGGGGCACCGGGGACATTCAGTACTTC. Translation gives CASSLAGGTGDIQYF.

This chain uses TRBV10-3 with TRBJ1-2, with D possibly matching TRBD1 (6 bases). Per the germline V gene, CDR1 is ENHRY and CDR2 is SYGVKD. V gave up 3 bases and J gave up 0 bases, with 11 bases separating them. The CDR3 is made up of 15 amino acids. The CDR3 sequence is CAISDRGQANYGYTF. The DNA for the CDR3 is TGTGCCATCAGTGACAGGGGACAAGCTAACTATGGCTACACCTTC.

This sequence joins TRBV4-1 and TRBJ1-2; no firm D call. Trimming left V 1 base short and J 7 bases short, with 16 bases between. This CDR3 has 15 amino acids. Germline CDR1 and CDR2: MGHRA and YSYEKL. As DNA, the CDR3 is TGCGCCAGCAGCCAAGTACGGCAGGAGGGAAGTGGCTACACCTTC. As protein: CASSQVRQEGSGYTF.

The chain is built from TRBV2 and TRBJ2-1; 9 bases are shared with TRBD2. CDR3 length: 16 residues. Germline CDR1 SNHLY, CDR2 FYNNEI. V shed 2 bases and J 4 bases; nucleotides not matched to a gene: 6. CDR3 DNA: TGTGCCAGCAGTGAAAGCGGGGGGTCGTTATACAATGAGCAGTTCTTC. It is translated as CASSESGGSLYNEQFF. Drawing the rest from reference TRBV2 and TRBJ2-1, the complete variable domain is EPEVTQTPSHQVTQMGQEVILRCVPISNHLYFYWYRQILGQKVEFLVSFYNNEISEKSEIFDDQFSVERPDGSNFTLKIRSTKLEDSAMYFCASSESGGSLYNEQFFGPGTRLTVL.

V is TRBV5-5 and J is TRBJ2-7, with 9 nucleotides matching TRBD1. With 0 bases clipped from V and 4 bases from J, the junction kept 2 bases outside the gene matches. This CDR3 comprises 14 residues. The germline V gene encodes CDR1 SGHKS and CDR2 YYEKEE (reference sequence). CDR3 residues: CASSLGQGVYEQYF. Here the CDR3 DNA reads TGTGCCAGCAGCTTGGGACAGGGGGTGTACGAGCAGTACTTC. Full variable domain (missing parts from reference TRBV5-5 and TRBJ2-7): DAGVTQSPTHLIKTRGQQVTLRCSPISGHKSVSWYQQVLGQGPQFIFQYYEKEERGRGNFPDRFSARQFPNYSSELNVNALLLGDSALYLCASSLGQGVYEQYFGPGTRLTVT.

V and J are TRBV29-1 and TRBJ1-1, with TRBD1 as a possible D gene (6 bases). Germline CDR1 is SQVTM and CDR2 is ANQGSEA. V was clipped by 1 base and J by 5 bases, with 14 bases between them. The CDR3 sequence is 14 residues long. CDR3 nucleotide sequence: TGCAGCGTTGAAGGAGAACAGGGCCGAACTGAAGCTTTCTTT. This encodes CSVEGEQGRTEAFF. The full variable domain, its missing parts supplied by reference TRBV29-1 and TRBJ1-1, is SAVISQKPSRDICQRGTSLTIQCQVDSQVTMMFWYRQQPGQSLTLIATANQGSEATYESGFVIDKFPISRPNLTFSTLTVSNMSPEDSSIYLCSVEGEQGRTEAFFGQGTRLTVV.

The chain is built from TRBV7-2 and TRBJ2-7; D gene ambiguous. The CDR3 is 13 residues long. Trimming pared 4 bases from V and 1 base from J, leaving 8 bases between. The V gene's germline CDR1 is SGHTA and CDR2 FQGNSA. CDR3 sequence: CASSSPASYEQYF. The CDR3, as DNA: TGTGCCAGCAGCTCCCCTGCGTCCTACGAGCAGTACTTC.

This sequence joins TRBV10-1 and TRBJ2-3, with TRBD1 matching over 8 bases. The V and J ends lost 6 bases and 5 bases, in that order; junction bases with no gene match: 10. The germline V gene has CDR1 WNHNN and CDR2 SYGVQD (reference sequence). This CDR3 is 15 amino acids long. The CDR3 DNA reads TGCGCCAGCAGCGTGGACAGGGCACGGGTAGATACGCAGTATTTT. This sequence encodes CASSVDRARVDTQYF.

The CDR3 DNA reads as TGTGCCAGTAGCGTACAGGGCTCGAATCAGCCCCAGCATTTT. This sequence encodes CASSVQGSNQPQHF. The V call is TRBV19, the J call TRBJ1-5, with TRBD1 as a possible D gene (6 bases). V was shortened by 6 bases and J by 4 bases, with 13 bases between the two germline ends. CDR1 is LNHDA and CDR2 is SQIVND in the germline V gene (reference sequence). The CDR3 loop spans 14 amino acids.

This clone has just a few counts. The V call is TRBV28, the J call TRBJ1-6; weak D call: TRBD1 (6 bases). Trimming cost V 4 bases and J 5 bases, with 6 bases left between them. The CDR3 length is 13 residues. The germline CDR1 and CDR2 sequences are MDHEN and SYDVKM. The CDR3 DNA reads TGTGCCAGCAGTTACAGGGATAATTCACCCCTCCACTTT. Its translation: CASSYRDNSPLHF.

This chain joins TRBV18 and TRBJ2-7, with 8 positions matching TRBD1. The CDR3 consists of 15 residues. With V trimmed by 3 bases and J by 4 bases, 8 bases remained unmatched. CDR1 KGHSH and CDR2 LQKENI come from the germline V gene. The CDR3 is CASSPSTGGYYEQYF. The CDR3, as DNA: TGTGCCAGCTCACCCAGTACAGGGGGTTATTACGAGCAGTACTTC.

V is TRBV28 and J is TRBJ2-1, with 12 nucleotides matching TRBD2. V was clipped by 2 bases and J by 2 bases; unmatched bases: 10. The CDR3 totals 19 residues. Germline V gene lookup returns CDR1 MDHEN and CDR2 SYDVKM. CDR3 protein: CASSLRSGASGGAYNEQFF. For the CDR3, the DNA is TGTGCCAGCAGTTTAAGGTCCGGCGCTAGCGGGGGGGCCTACAATGAGCAGTTCTTC.

This clone was picked up one time. The chain recombines TRBV14 with TRBJ2-5; D unclear. V lost 3 bases, J lost 13 bases, and 15 bases lay in between. The CDR3 totals 12 residues. CDR1 and CDR2 (germline): SGHDN, FVKESK. The CDR3 DNA reads TGTGCCAGCAGCCAGAATGGCGAGCGTTTGTACTTC. Its protein product is CASSQNGERLYF.

This chain uses TRBV2 with TRBJ2-5; 12 nucleotides agree with TRBD1. The CDR3 loop spans 15 amino acids. J gave up 5 bases and V 7 bases, and 8 bases lay outside the gene matches. The germline gives CDR1 SNHLY, CDR2 FYNNEI. This CDR3 is CASNYRDRGPETQYF. CDR3 nucleotides: TGTGCCAGCAACTATCGGGACAGGGGGCCGGAGACCCAGTACTTC. Full variable domain (remainder filled in from reference TRBV2 and TRBJ2-5): EPEVTQTPSHQVTQMGQEVILRCVPISNHLYFYWYRQILGQKVEFLVSFYNNEISEKSEIFDDQFSVERPDGSNFTLKIRSTKLEDSAMYFCASNYRDRGPETQYFGPGTRLLVL.

The chain has TRBV5-5 and TRBJ1-6; TRBD1 is a possible D gene (6 bases). In germline, CDR1 is SGHKS, CDR2 YYEKEE (reference sequence). V lost 1 base and J 8 bases, leaving 13 bases between the germline ends. The CDR3 is made up of 15 amino acids. CDR3 DNA sequence: TGTGCCAGCAGCTTGAGGCGGGGGGCTGATTCACCCCTCCACTTT. Translated: CASSLRRGADSPLHF. Variable domain in full (rest from reference TRBV5-5 and TRBJ1-6): DAGVTQSPTHLIKTRGQQVTLRCSPISGHKSVSWYQQVLGQGPQFIFQYYEKEERGRGNFPDRFSARQFPNYSSELNVNALLLGDSALYLCASSLRRGADSPLHFGNGTRLTVT.

The chain carries TRBV7-8 and TRBJ2-1; 7 nucleotides align to TRBD1. The CDR3 covers 19 residues. Germline assignment: CDR1 SGHVS and CDR2 FQNEAQ. V lost 0 bases, J lost 0 bases, and 11 bases stayed unmatched. The chain's CDR3 is CASSLAKRDSLGSYNEQFF. For the CDR3, the DNA is TGTGCCAGCAGCTTAGCTAAACGGGACAGCCTTGGCTCCTACAATGAGCAGTTCTTC.

J is TRBJ2-7 and V is TRBV7-3, with 8 nucleotides matching TRBD2. Looked up from germline, CDR1 is SGHTA and CDR2 is FQGTGA. The CDR3 consists of 15 residues. Trimming at V came to 2 bases and at J to 1 base, leaving 4 bases not matched to a gene. The CDR3 DNA follows: TGTGCCAGCAGCTTAGCGGGGGGTACTTCCTACGAGCAGTACTTC. Amino acids: CASSLAGGTSYEQYF.

This clone was found once. The chain uses TRBV3-1 (or the pseudogene TRBV3-2) and TRBJ2-7, with 8 bases aligning to TRBD1. V trimming: 4 bases; J trimming: 6 bases; junction bases outside the gene matches: 2. This CDR3 region has 12 residues. From germline, CDR1 is LGHDT and CDR2 YNNKEL (reference sequence). As DNA, the CDR3 is TGTGCCAGCAGCCTCAGGGGGCTCGAGCAGTACTTC. Encoded protein: CASSLRGLEQYF.